This entry concerns a single TCR beta chain. The data were produced by immunoSEQ multiplex PCR, yet TCRdb's version contains in-frame clones alone and is incomplete. The sample gives around 53,000 clones, roughly 84% of which show up once; 1.9% is in the top ten. The sample's time point: peripheral blood 6 weeks after treatment start. This sample is part of a study of PD-L1 blockade in urothelial cancer. CDR1 and CDR2 from the germline V gene are LNHNV and YYDKDF (reference sequence). This CDR3 has 14 amino acids. V lost 3 bases, J lost 7 bases, and 7 bases stayed unmatched. The source material was PBMCs, sampled around atezolizumab (anti-PD-L1) treatment. The TCR was taken from a man aged 50 to 59 with urothelial cancer. The chain carries TRBV15 and TRBJ2-3; 7 bases are shared with TRBD1. The CDR3 region is CATSSRTGAYTQYF. Here the CDR3 DNA reads TGTGCCACCAGCAGCCGTACAGGGGCTTATACGCAGTATTTT. Full variable domain (outside the CDR3, taken from reference TRBV15 and TRBJ2-3): DAMVIQNPRYQVTQFGKPVTLSCSQTLNHNVMYWYQQKSSQAPKLLFHYYDKDFNNEADTPDNFQSRRPNTSFCFLDIRSPGLGDTAMYLCATSSRTGAYTQYFGPGTRLTVL.